The clone carrying this T cell receptor (beta chain) was seen at least ten times. The source of the sample is a study of T-cell reconstitution after alpha-beta-depleted transplantation in children. The CDR3 contains 13 residues. J lost 5 bases, V lost 6 bases, and 4 bases had no gene match. The authors prepared the TCRbeta library with unique molecular identifiers. MiXCR, applied by TCRdb to the PCR reads, yields one record per CDR3 protein. Of 200,000 to 250,000 distinct CDR3 sequences listed, approximately 10% are singletons. The sequenced sample was PBMCs, obtained before TCRalphabeta/CD19-depleted stem cell transplant. The rearrangement links TRBV12-3 or TRBV12-4 to TRBJ2-1; 7 bases fit TRBD1. This TCR was sampled from a child younger than two with acute myeloid leukemia, due to receive a stem cell transplant. Written as DNA, the CDR3 is TGTGCCAGCAGATCAGGACAGGACAATGAGCAGTTCTTC. Protein: CASRSGQDNEQFF.